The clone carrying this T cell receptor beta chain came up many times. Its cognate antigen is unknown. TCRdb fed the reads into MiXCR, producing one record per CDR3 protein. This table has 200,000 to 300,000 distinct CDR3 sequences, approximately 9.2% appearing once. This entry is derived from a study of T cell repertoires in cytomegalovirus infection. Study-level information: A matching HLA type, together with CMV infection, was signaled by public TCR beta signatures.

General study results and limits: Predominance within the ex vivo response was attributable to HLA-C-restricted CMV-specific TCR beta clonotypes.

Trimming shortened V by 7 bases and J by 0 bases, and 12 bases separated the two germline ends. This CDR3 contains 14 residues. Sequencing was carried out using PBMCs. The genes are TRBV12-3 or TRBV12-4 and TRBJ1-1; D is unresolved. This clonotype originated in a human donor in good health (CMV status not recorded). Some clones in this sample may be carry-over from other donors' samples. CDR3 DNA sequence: TGTGCCAGCATCCCCGACACGCTGAACACTGAAGCTTTCTTT. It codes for CASIPDTLNTEAFF.